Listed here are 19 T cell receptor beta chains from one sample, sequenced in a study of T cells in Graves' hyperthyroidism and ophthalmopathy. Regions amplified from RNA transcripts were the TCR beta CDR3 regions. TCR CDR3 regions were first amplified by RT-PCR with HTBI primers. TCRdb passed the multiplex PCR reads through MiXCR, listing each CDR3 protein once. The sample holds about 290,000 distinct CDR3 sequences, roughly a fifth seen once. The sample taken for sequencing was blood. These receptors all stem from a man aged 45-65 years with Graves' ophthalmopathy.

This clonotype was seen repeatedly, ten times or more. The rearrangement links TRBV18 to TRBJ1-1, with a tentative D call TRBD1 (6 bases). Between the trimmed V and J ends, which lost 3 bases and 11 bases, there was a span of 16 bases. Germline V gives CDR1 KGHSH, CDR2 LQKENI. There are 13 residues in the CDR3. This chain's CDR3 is CASSPVRGDRAFF. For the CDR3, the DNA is TGTGCCAGCTCACCCGTTAGGGGGGATCGGGCTTTCTTT.

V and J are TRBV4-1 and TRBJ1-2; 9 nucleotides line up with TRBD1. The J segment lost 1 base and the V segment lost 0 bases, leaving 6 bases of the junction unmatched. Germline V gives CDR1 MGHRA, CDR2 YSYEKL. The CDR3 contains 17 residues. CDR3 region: CASSQEESDRGNYGYTF. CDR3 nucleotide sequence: TGCGCCAGCAGCCAAGAGGAGTCGGACAGGGGTAACTATGGCTACACCTTC.

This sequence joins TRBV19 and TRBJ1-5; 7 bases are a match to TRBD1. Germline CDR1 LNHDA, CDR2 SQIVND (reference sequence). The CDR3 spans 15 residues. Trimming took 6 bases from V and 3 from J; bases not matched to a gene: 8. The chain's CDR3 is CASSPDRASNQPQHF. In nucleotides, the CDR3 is TGTGCCAGTAGCCCTGACAGGGCCTCCAATCAGCCCCAGCATTTT.

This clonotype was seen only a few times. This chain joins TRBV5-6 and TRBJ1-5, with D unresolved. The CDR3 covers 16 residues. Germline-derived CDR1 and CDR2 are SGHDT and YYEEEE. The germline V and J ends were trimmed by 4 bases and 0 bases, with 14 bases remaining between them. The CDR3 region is CASSRGISYSNQPQHF. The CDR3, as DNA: TGTGCCAGCAGCCGAGGGATATCCTATAGCAATCAGCCCCAGCATTTT.

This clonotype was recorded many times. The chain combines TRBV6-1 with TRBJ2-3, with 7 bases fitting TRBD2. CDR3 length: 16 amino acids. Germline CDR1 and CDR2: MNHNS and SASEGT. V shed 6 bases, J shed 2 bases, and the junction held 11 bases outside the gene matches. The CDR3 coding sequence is TGTGCCAGCAGCGAAACCGGGACTACATCCACAGATACGCAGTATTTT. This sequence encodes CASSETGTTSTDTQYF.

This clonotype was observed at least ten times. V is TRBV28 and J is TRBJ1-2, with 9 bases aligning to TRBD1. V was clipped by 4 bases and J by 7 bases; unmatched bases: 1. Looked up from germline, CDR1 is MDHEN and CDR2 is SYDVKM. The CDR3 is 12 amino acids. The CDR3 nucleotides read TGTGCCAGCAGTTCGGGACAGGGTGGCTACACCTTC. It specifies CASSSGQGGYTF.

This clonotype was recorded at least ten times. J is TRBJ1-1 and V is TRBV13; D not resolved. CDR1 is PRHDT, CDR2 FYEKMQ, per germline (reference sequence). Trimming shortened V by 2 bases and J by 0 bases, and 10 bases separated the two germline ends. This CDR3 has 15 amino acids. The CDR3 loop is CASSLRVGMNTEAFF. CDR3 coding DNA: TGTGCCAGCAGCTTAAGGGTCGGTATGAACACTGAAGCTTTCTTT.

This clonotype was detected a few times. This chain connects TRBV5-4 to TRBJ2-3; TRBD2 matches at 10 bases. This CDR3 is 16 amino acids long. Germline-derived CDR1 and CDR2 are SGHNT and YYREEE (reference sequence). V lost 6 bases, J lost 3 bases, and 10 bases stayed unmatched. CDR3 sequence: CASTAAGGIGTDTQYF. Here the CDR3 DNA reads TGTGCCAGCACCGCAGCGGGAGGGATCGGAACAGATACGCAGTATTTT.

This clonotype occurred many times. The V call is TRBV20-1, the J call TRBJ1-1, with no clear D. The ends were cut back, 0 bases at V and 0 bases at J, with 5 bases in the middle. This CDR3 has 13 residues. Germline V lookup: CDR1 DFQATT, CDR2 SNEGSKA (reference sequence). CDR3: CSARDPMNTEAFF. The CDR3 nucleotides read TGCAGTGCTAGAGACCCAATGAACACTGAAGCTTTCTTT.

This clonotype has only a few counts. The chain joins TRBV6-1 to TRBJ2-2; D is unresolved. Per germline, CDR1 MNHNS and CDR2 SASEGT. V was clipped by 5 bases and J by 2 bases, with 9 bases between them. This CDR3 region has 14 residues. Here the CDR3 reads CASSYRLNTGELFF. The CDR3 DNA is TGTGCCAGCAGTTACAGACTTAACACCGGGGAGCTGTTTTTT.

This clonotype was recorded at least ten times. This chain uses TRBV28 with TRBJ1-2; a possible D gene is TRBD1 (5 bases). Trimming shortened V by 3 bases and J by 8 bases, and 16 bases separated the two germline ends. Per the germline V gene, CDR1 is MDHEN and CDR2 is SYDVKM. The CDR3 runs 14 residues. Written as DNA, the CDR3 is TGTGCCAGCAGTTTTTCCGGGACCTTCCTCGGCTACACCTTC. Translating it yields CASSFSGTFLGYTF.

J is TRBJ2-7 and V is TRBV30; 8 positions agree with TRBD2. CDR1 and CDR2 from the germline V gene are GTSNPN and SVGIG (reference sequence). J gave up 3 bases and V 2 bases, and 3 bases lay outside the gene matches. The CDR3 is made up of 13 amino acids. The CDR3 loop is CAWSLLAGYEQYF. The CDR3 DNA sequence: TGTGCCTGGAGTTTGCTAGCGGGCTACGAGCAGTACTTC.

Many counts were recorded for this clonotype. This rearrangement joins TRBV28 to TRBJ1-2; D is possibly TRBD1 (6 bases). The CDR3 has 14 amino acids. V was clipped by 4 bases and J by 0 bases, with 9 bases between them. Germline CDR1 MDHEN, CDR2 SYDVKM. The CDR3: CASSSGQTNYGYTF. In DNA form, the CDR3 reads TGTGCCAGCAGTTCTGGACAGACTAACTATGGCTACACCTTC.

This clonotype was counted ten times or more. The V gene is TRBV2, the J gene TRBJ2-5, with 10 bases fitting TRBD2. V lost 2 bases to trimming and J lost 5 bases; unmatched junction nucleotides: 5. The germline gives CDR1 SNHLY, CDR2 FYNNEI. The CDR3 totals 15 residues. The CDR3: CASSELAGALETQYF. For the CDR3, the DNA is TGTGCCAGCAGTGAACTAGCGGGAGCTCTGGAGACCCAGTACTTC.

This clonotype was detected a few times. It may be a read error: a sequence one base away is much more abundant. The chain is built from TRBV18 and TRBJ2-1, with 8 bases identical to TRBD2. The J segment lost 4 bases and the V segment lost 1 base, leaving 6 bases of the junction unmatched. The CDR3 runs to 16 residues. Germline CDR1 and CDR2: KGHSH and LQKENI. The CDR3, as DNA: TGTGCCAGCTCACCACGGACTAGCTCAGGTTACAATGAGCAGTTCTTC. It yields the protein CASSPRTSSGYNEQFF.

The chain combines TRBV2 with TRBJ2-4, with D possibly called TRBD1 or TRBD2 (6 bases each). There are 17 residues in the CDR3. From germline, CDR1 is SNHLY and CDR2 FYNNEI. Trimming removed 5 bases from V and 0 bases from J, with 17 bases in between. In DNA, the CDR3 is TGTGCCAGCAGTCCTCGGGGGCGGGACGTAGCCAAAAACATTCAGTACTTC. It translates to CASSPRGRDVAKNIQYF.

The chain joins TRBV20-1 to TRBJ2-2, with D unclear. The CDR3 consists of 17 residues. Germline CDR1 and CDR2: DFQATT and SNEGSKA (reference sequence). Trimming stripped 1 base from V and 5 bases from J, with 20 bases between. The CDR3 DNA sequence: TGCAGTGCTAGAGCGCCTAGAGGTTCGCTAGGGACCGGGGAGCTGTTTTTT. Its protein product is CSARAPRGSLGTGELFF.

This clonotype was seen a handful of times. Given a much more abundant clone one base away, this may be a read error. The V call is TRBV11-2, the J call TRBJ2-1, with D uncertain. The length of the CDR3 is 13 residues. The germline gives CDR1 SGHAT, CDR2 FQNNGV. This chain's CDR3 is CASSLGLNNGQFF. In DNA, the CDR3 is TGTGCCAGCAGCTTAGGACTCAACAATGGGCAGTTCTTC.

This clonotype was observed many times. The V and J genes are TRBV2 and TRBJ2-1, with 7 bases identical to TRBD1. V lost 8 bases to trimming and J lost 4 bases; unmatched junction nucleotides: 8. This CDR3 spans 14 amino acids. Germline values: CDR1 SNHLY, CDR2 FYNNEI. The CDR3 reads CASASGQYYNEQFF. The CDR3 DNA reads TGTGCCAGCGCCTCGGGACAGTATTACAATGAGCAGTTCTTC.